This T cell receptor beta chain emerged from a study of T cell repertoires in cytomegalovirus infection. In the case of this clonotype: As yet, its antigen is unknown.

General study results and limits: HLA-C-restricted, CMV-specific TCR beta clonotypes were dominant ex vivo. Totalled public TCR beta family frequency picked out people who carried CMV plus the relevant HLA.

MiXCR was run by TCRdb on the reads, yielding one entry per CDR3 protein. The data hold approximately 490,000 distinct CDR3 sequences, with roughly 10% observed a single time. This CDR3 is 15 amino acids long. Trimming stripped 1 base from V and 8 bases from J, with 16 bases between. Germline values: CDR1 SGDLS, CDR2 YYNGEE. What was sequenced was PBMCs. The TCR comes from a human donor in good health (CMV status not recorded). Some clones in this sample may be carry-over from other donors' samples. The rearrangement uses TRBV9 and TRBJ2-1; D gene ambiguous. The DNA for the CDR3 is TGTGCCAGCAGCGTATGGGGTACAGCGAGCGATGAGCAGTTCTTC. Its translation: CASSVWGTASDEQFF.